These 22 T cell receptor beta chains came from one sample sequenced in a study of cytomegalovirus exposure and HLA in healthy donors. Primers for the PCR totalled 60 Vbeta and 13 Jbeta. Profiling relied on immunoSEQ multiplex PCR, and the TCRdb table lists in-frame clones only, not all of them. The sample yields over 110,000 clones, about 80% seen once. Sequenced material: PBMCs. The origin of the receptors is a male donor in good health and CMV-seropositive.

The chain links TRBV6-5 to TRBJ1-5; possibly TRBD1 for D (6 bases). The CDR3 length is 15 residues. The V gene's germline CDR1 is MNHEY and CDR2 SVGAGI. V lost 4 bases to trimming and J lost 0 bases, with 10 bases between them. The CDR3 reads CASSWTEYSNQPQHF. Here the CDR3 DNA reads TGTGCCAGCAGTTGGACAGAGTATAGCAATCAGCCCCAGCATTTT.

This clone has only a few counts. This chain connects TRBV18 to TRBJ1-5; TRBD1 aligns across 9 bases. Unmatched junction bases numbered 12, after V lost 5 bases and J lost 4 bases. Germline assignment: CDR1 KGHSH and CDR2 LQKENI. The CDR3 totals 17 residues. This chain's CDR3 is CASSTGSGTGINQPQHF. CDR3 nucleotide sequence: TGTGCCAGCTCAACAGGGTCTGGGACAGGGATAAATCAGCCCCAGCATTTT.

For the CDR3, the DNA is TGTGCCAGCAGATTACTCCGGGACAGGGGCGCCTATAATTCACCCCTCCACTTT. Translating gives CASRLLRDRGAYNSPLHF. This chain links TRBV2 with TRBJ1-6, with TRBD1 identical over 10 bases. J lost 2 bases, V lost 6 bases, and 10 bases had no gene match. Germline V CDR1 and CDR2: SNHLY, FYNNEI. The CDR3 is 18 residues long.

The chain is built from TRBV25-1 and TRBJ2-7; TRBD1 matches 8 bases. From germline, CDR1 is MGHDK and CDR2 SYGVNS. The CDR3 covers 15 residues. With V trimmed by 5 bases and J by 7 bases, 13 bases remained unmatched. The CDR3 DNA reads TGTGCCAGCAGTCAAGGGACAGGAGGGTCGGGGGAGCAGTACTTC. It translates to CASSQGTGGSGEQYF.

This rearrangement joins TRBV2 to TRBJ2-7; TRBD1 matches at 9 bases. Germline values: CDR1 SNHLY, CDR2 FYNNEI. V gave up 6 bases and J gave up 3 bases; unmatched junction bases: 6. The CDR3 length is 14 residues. The CDR3 spells CASRPTGGVYEQYF. The CDR3, as DNA: TGTGCCAGCAGACCTACAGGGGGCGTCTACGAGCAGTACTTC.

The V and J genes are TRBV7-2 and TRBJ2-1; TRBD2 aligns across 12 bases. From germline, CDR1 is SGHTA and CDR2 FQGNSA. The CDR3 runs to 16 residues. V lost 2 bases and J lost 8; bases outside the gene matches: 7. This chain's CDR3 is CASSLLGLAGGHEQFF. CDR3 nucleotide sequence: TGTGCCAGCAGCTTACTCGGGCTAGCGGGAGGGCATGAGCAGTTCTTC. The complete variable domain, with remaining parts taken from reference TRBV7-2 and TRBJ2-1, reads GAGVSQSPSNKVTEKGKDVELRCDPISGHTALYWYRQSLGQGLEFLIYFQGNSAPDKSGLPSDRFSAERTGGSVSTLTIQRTQQEDSAVYLCASSLLGLAGGHEQFFGPGTRLTVL.

The chain carries TRBV5-4 and TRBJ1-2, with 8 bases fitting TRBD1. This CDR3 comprises 13 residues. Germline V CDR1 and CDR2: SGHNT, YYREEE (reference sequence). The junction had 3 bases not matched to a gene; V was cut back by 2 bases and J by 6 bases. The CDR3: CASSLGQGNGYTF. In DNA form, the CDR3 reads TGTGCCAGCAGCTTAGGACAGGGAAATGGCTACACCTTC. The full variable domain, completed using reference TRBV5-4 and TRBJ1-2, is ETGVTQSPTHLIKTRGQQVTLRCSSQSGHNTVSWYQQALGQGPQFIFQYYREEENGRGNFPPRFSGLQFPNYSSELNVNALELDDSALYLCASSLGQGNGYTFGSGTRLTVV.

This clone was counted a few times. The J gene is TRBJ1-4, the V gene TRBV5-1; D uncertain. Trimming pared 4 bases from V and 8 bases from J, leaving 15 bases between. The CDR3 totals 14 residues. Germline V gene lookup returns CDR1 SGHRS and CDR2 YFSETQ. The CDR3 region has the DNA TGCGCCAGCAGCCCCTCTCCGGGTGAGGAAAAACTGTTTTTT. Translation gives CASSPSPGEEKLFF.

The chain combines TRBV6-5 with TRBJ1-1; D gene ambiguous. The CDR3 length is 13 residues. CDR1 and CDR2 from the germline V gene are MNHEY and SVGAGI. Trimming pared 4 bases from V and 1 base from J, leaving 7 bases between. The CDR3 DNA is TGTGCCAGCAGTTCACAGAGGAACACTGAAGCTTTCTTT. Encoded protein: CASSSQRNTEAFF.

This clone has just one count. The rearrangement uses TRBV11-2 and TRBJ2-1; D possibly corresponds to TRBD2 (6 bases). The CDR3 consists of 14 residues. Trimming cost V 7 bases and J 4 bases, with 14 bases left between them. CDR1 is SGHAT, CDR2 FQNNGV, per germline. CDR3 DNA sequence: TGTGCCAGCACCTTTAGCGGAGCTTACAATGAGCAGTTCTTC. Encoded protein: CASTFSGAYNEQFF.

CDR3 residues: CASSPLSRTGYNEQFF. Here the CDR3 DNA reads TGTGCCAGCAGCCCTCTTTCTAGGACAGGCTACAATGAGCAGTTCTTC. This rearrangement joins TRBV7-8 to TRBJ2-1; 7 nucleotides align to TRBD1. The length of the CDR3 is 16 residues. Trimming cost V 5 bases and J 3 bases; bases outside gene matches: 10. The germline gives CDR1 SGHVS, CDR2 FQNEAQ. Together with reference TRBV7-8 and TRBJ2-1, the CDR3 gives the full variable domain: GAGVSQSPRYKVAKRGQDVALRCDPISGHVSLFWYQQALGQGPEFLTYFQNEAQLDKSGLPSDRFFAERPEGSVSTLKIQRTQQEDSAVYLCASSPLSRTGYNEQFFGPGTRLTVL.

This clone was seen only once. The chain joins TRBV5-6 to TRBJ1-1; a possible D gene is TRBD1 (5 bases). Trimming removed 4 bases from V and 7 bases from J, with 14 bases in between. Germline lookup yields CDR1 SGHDT and CDR2 YYEEEE. The CDR3 covers 13 residues. In DNA, the CDR3 is TGTGCCAGCAGCGGCGTGGGGACTTTTGAAGCTTTCTTT. Translation: CASSGVGTFEAFF.

The J gene is TRBJ2-7, the V gene TRBV5-4; a possible D gene is TRBD1 (5 bases). V was pared by 1 base and J by 3 bases, with 5 bases between. Germline lookup yields CDR1 SGHNT and CDR2 YYREEE (reference sequence). The CDR3 runs 12 residues. The CDR3 is CASSLTGYEQYF. DNA for the CDR3: TGTGCCAGCAGCTTGACAGGCTACGAGCAGTACTTC. Complete variable domain (other parts from reference TRBV5-4 and TRBJ2-7): ETGVTQSPTHLIKTRGQQVTLRCSSQSGHNTVSWYQQALGQGPQFIFQYYREEENGRGNFPPRFSGLQFPNYSSELNVNALELDDSALYLCASSLTGYEQYFGPGTRLTVT.

The gene calls are TRBV10-3 and TRBJ2-1; 8 nucleotides match TRBD2. V dropped 0 bases and J dropped 4; count of bases not matched to a gene: 5. Per germline, CDR1 ENHRY and CDR2 SYGVKD. The CDR3 length is 16 residues. In DNA, the CDR3 is TGTGCCATCAGTGAGTCTCTACTAGCGGATTACAATGAGCAGTTCTTC. Protein product: CAISESLLADYNEQFF.

V is TRBV4-2 and J is TRBJ2-7, with a possible D match to TRBD1 (5 bases). Germline assignment: CDR1 LGHNA and CDR2 YNFKEQ. CDR3 length: 12 residues. V lost 2 bases and J 6 bases, leaving 8 bases between the germline ends. As DNA, the CDR3 is TGTGCCAGCAGCCAACCAGGGTCCGAGCAGTACTTC. It encodes CASSQPGSEQYF.

A few counts support this clone. The chain recombines TRBV7-9 with TRBJ1-5; D gene unclear. Germline V gene lookup returns CDR1 SEHNR and CDR2 FQNEAQ (reference sequence). This CDR3 has 15 amino acids. Trimming removed 1 base from V and 5 bases from J, with 12 bases in between. The CDR3 loop is CASSLGSIADQPQHF. DNA for the CDR3: TGTGCCAGCAGCTTAGGGTCGATTGCAGATCAGCCCCAGCATTTT.

A word on this clone: An end of the junction does not agree with germline; a read error may underlie this. This chain joins TRBV7-7 and TRBJ2-5; 9 bases agree with TRBD2. The CDR3 extends over 15 amino acids. The germline gives CDR1 SSHAT, CDR2 FNYEAQ (reference sequence). CDR3 protein: CASSQAGGYQETQYF. The CDR3 DNA is TGTGCTAGCAGCCAAGCGGGGGGCTACCAAGAGACCCAGTACTTC.

The chain recombines TRBV6-6 with TRBJ1-1; a possible D gene is TRBD1 (6 bases). The CDR3 consists of 16 residues. The V gene lost 7 bases and the J gene lost 5 bases, with 23 bases spanning the gap. CDR1 MNHNY and CDR2 SVGAGI come from the germline V gene (reference sequence). The DNA of the CDR3 is TGTGCCAGCACCCTAGAGGGGGGGGTAAGGGATACTGAAGCTTTCTTT. Its protein product is CASTLEGGVRDTEAFF.

The chain joins TRBV30 to TRBJ1-6; TRBD1 is a possible D gene (5 bases). The CDR3 is 13 residues long. The germline gives CDR1 GTSNPN, CDR2 SVGIG (reference sequence). With 2 bases removed from V and 5 bases from J, the gap between germline ends came to 7 bases. The CDR3 nucleotides read TGTGCCTGGAGTAAACAGGATAATTCACCCCTCCACTTT. Translating it yields CAWSKQDNSPLHF.

The rearrangement links TRBV9 to TRBJ2-7; 11 positions match TRBD2. Looked up from germline, CDR1 is SGDLS and CDR2 is YYNGEE. There are 15 residues in the CDR3. Trimming removed 3 bases from V and 1 base from J; junction bases left unmatched: 3. CDR3 region: CASSASGGLSYEQYF. The CDR3 DNA follows: TGTGCCAGCAGCGCTAGCGGGGGGCTGTCCTACGAGCAGTACTTC.

In its sample, this clone was seen a few times. The gene calls are TRBV18 and TRBJ2-1; 12 bases are shared with TRBD2. The J segment lost 0 bases and the V segment lost 3 bases, leaving 6 bases of the junction unmatched. The CDR3 sequence is 18 residues long. Germline V CDR1 and CDR2: KGHSH, LQKENI. Written as DNA, the CDR3 is TGTGCCAGCTCACCTCGACTAGCGGGAGTTAGCTCCTACAATGAGCAGTTCTTC. Translating gives CASSPRLAGVSSYNEQFF.

The chain couples TRBV7-2 to TRBJ1-6; maybe TRBD1 (5 bases). CDR1 and CDR2 (germline): SGHTA, FQGNSA. V lost 2 bases and J lost 5, with 10 bases in between. The CDR3 extends over 15 amino acids. CDR3 sequence reads: CASSLKGSNNSPLHF. CDR3 bases: TGTGCCAGCAGCTTAAAGGGGTCAAATAATTCACCCCTCCACTTT.